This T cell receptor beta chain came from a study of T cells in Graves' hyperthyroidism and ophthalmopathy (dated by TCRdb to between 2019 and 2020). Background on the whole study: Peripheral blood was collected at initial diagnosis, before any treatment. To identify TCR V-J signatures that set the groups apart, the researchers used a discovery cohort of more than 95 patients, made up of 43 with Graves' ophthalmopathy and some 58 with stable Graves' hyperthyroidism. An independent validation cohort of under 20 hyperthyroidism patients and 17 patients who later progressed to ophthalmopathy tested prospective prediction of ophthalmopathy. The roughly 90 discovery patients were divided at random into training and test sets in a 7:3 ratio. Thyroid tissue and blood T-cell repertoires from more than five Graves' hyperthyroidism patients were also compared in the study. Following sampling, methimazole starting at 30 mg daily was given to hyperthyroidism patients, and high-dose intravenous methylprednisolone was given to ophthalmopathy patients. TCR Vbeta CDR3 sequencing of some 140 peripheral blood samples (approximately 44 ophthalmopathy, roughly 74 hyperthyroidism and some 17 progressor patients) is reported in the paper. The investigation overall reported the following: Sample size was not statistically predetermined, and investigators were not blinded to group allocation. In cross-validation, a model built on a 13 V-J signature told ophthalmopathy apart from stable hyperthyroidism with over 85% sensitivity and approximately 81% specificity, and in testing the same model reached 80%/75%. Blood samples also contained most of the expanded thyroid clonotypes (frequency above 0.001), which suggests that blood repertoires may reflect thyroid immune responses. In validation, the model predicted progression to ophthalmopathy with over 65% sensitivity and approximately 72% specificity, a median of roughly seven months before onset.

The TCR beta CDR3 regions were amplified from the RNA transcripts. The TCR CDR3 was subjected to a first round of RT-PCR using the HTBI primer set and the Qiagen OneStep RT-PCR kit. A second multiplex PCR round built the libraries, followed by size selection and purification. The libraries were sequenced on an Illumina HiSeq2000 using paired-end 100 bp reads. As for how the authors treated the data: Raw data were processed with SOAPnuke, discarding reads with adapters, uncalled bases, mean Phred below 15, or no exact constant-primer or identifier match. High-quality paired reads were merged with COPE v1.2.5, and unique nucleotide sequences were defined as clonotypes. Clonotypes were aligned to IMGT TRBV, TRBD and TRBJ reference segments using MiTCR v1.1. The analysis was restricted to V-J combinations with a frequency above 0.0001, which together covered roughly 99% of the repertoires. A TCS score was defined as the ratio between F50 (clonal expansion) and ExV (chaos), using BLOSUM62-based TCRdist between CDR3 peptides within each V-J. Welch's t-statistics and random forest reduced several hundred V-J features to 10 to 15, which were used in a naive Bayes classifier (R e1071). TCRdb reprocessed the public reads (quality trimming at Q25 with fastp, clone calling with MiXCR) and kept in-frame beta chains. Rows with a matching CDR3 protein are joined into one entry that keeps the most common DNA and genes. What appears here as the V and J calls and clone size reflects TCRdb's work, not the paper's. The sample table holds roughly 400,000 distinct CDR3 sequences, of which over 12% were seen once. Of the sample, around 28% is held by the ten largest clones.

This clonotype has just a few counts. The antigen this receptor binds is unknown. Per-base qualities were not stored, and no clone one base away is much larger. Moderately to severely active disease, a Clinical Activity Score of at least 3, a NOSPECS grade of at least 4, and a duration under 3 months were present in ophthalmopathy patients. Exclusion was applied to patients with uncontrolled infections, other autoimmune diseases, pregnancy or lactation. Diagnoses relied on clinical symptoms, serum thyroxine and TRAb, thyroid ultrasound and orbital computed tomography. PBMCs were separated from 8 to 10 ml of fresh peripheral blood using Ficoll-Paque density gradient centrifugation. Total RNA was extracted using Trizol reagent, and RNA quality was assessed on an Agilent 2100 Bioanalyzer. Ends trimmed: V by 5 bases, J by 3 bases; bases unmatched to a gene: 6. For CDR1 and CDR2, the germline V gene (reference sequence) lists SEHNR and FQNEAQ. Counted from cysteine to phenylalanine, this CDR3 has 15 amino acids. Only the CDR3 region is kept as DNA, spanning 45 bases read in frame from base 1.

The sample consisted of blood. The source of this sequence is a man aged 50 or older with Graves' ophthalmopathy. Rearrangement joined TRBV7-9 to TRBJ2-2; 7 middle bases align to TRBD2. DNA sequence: TGTGCCAGCAGCGCCCGGACTAGGGACACCGGGGAGCTGTTTTTT. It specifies CASSARTRDTGELFF. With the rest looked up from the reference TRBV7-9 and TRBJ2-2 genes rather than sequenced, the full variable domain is DTGVSQNPRHKITKRGQNVTFRCDPISEHNRLYWYRQTLGQGPEFLTYFQNEAQLEKSRLLSDRFSAERPKGSFSTLEIQRTEQGDSAMYLCASSARTRDTGELFFGEGSRLTVL.